This is a list of T cell receptor beta chains from one sample in a study of OX40 agonist ivuxolimab in advanced cancers. Repertoires were generated with immunoSEQ multiplex PCR, while TCRdb's copy carries only in-frame clones and drops some. The top ten hold 12% of the sample, which has about 46,000 clones, 89% seen once. Sequencing used CD4+ or CD8+ T cells sorted from blood, obtained in a trial of the OX40 agonist ivuxolimab. All receptors derive from an adult with an advanced solid tumor such as melanoma, head and neck, liver or kidney cancer. Each CDR3 is given with its conserved first and last residue. A D gene is named only where the DNA matches it firmly. Expanded clones are given a class, and other clones once, few, many or no size at all.

V gene,clone size,J gene,D gene,CDR3 DNA,CDR3 protein
TRBV6-6,.,TRBJ1-5,.,TGTGCCAGCAGTCGACACCCTTTTGGTCAGCCCCAGCATTTT,CASSRHPFGQPQHF
TRBV29-1,.,TRBJ2-7,.,TGCAGCGTTGAAGGGTCAGACGCCTCTTACGAGCAGTACTTC,CSVEGSDASYEQYF
TRBV7-8,.,TRBJ1-1,.,TGTGCCAGCAGCTCCAACCTCGACACTGAAGCTTTCTTT,CASSSNLDTEAFF
TRBV19,.,TRBJ1-5,TRBD1,TGTGCCAGTAGTATACGGGGGGGACAGTTAAGCAATCAGCCCCAGCATTTT,CASSIRGGQLSNQPQHF
TRBV28,.,TRBJ1-1,.,TGTGCCAGCAGCCCGTTTTGGCAGGGTAACACTGAAGCTTTCTTT,CASSPFWQGNTEAFF
TRBV28,once,TRBJ1-2,.,TGTGCCAGCAGTGCGGGGGGACCAGGCTACACCTTC,CASSAGGPGYTF
TRBV27,.,TRBJ2-1,TRBD2,TGTGCCAGCAGTCCCCTCCTTGGACTAGCGGGTGATGAGCAGTTCTTC,CASSPLLGLAGDEQFF
TRBV7-9,few,TRBJ1-2,.,TGTGCCAGCAGACCTATCTATGGCTACACCTTC,CASRPIYGYTF
TRBV27,.,TRBJ1-4,TRBD1,TGTGCCAGCAGACGGACAGGCGTTTATGAAAAACTGTTTTTT,CASRRTGVYEKLFF
TRBV10-3,.,TRBJ2-7,.,TGTGCCATCAGTAAAACCGCGGGACTGATCACGAGCGGGTACTTC,CAISKTAGLITSGYF
TRBV25-1,.,TRBJ2-7,TRBD2,TGTGCCAGCAGTTGGGGGGGAGCTCCTTCCTACGAGCAGTACTTC,CASSWGGAPSYEQYF
TRBV23-1,.,TRBJ2-3,.,TGCGCCAGCAGTCAATCGGCGGACCCCCCCCCAGATACGCAGTATTTT,CASSQSADPPPDTQYF
TRBV9,few,TRBJ1-6,TRBD1,TGTGCCAGCAGCGTAGGAAGGGACAGGGTTATGGGTTCACCCCTCCACTTT,CASSVGRDRVMGSPLHF
TRBV16,.,TRBJ2-1,TRBD2,TGTGCCAGCAGCCCACTCCAGGCTAGCGGGAGGTTCGTCTCCTACAATGAGCAGTTCTTC,CASSPLQASGRFVSYNEQFF
TRBV28,.,TRBJ2-6,.,TGTGCCAGCAGTTCGGGACGCTTATCTGGGGCCAACGTCCTGACTTTC,CASSSGRLSGANVLTF
TRBV23-1,.,TRBJ2-7,.,TGCGCCAGCAGTCAATCCCCACGTCCCGGAAGGGGTTCCTACGAGCAGTACTTC,CASSQSPRPGRGSYEQYF
TRBV2,.,TRBJ1-1,.,TGTGCCAGCCTTTGGGTAGAAGCTTTCTTT,CASLWVEAFF
TRBV30,.,TRBJ1-1,.,TGTGCCTGGAGTTTCACAGGGAGCACTGAAGCTTTCTTT,CAWSFTGSTEAFF
TRBV7-9,.,TRBJ2-7,.,TGTGCCAGCAGCTCCCTAATGGGCAGCTCCTACGAGCAGTACTTC,CASSSLMGSSYEQYF
TRBV7-2,.,TRBJ2-5,.,TGTGCCAGCAGCTTAACAGAGACCCAGTACTTC,CASSLTETQYF